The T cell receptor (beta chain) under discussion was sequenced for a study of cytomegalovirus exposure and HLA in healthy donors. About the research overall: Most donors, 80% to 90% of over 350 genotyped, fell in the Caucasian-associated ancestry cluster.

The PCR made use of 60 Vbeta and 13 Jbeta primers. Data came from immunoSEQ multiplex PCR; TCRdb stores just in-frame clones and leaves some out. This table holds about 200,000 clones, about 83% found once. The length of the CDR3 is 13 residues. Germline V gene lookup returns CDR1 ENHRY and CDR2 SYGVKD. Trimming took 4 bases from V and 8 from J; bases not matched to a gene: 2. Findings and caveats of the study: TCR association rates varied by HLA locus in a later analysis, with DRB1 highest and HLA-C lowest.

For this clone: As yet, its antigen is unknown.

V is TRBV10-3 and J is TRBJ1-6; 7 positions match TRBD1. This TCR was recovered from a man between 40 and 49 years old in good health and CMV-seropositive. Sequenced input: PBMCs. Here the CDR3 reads CAISADRDSPLHF. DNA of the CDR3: TGTGCCATCAGTGCCGACAGGGATTCACCCCTCCACTTT.